The 32 T cell receptor beta chains in this list originate from one sample, sequenced in a study of neurological immune-mediated disorders. TCRdb re-called the 5' RACE reads with MiXCR, one entry per CDR3 protein. The sample carries 81,000 or so distinct CDR3 sequences, just over 5% recorded once. The sample was PBMCs. These TCRs come from a woman aged 30 to 39 with multiple sclerosis.

This clonotype was detected ten times or more. The V gene is TRBV5-6, the J gene TRBJ2-7; 11 bases are a match to TRBD2. Looked up from germline, CDR1 is SGHDT and CDR2 is YYEEEE. V was clipped by 2 bases and J by 5 bases; unmatched bases: 9. The length of the CDR3 is 16 residues. Here the CDR3 reads CASSFRSLAGGHEQYF. The CDR3, as DNA: TGTGCCAGCAGCTTTAGGTCCCTAGCGGGAGGCCACGAGCAGTACTTC.

The chain is built from TRBV5-1 and TRBJ2-2, with D possibly being TRBD2 (5 bases). Germline CDR1 is SGHRS and CDR2 is YFSETQ. Trimming took 8 bases from V and 5 from J, leaving 16 bases between them. The CDR3 extends over 14 amino acids. The chain's CDR3 is CASRVMSGTGELFF. The DNA for the CDR3 is TGCGCCAGTAGAGTGATGTCGGGGACCGGGGAGCTGTTTTTT.

This clonotype was seen ten or more times. The rearrangement joins TRBV24-1 to TRBJ2-1; no definite D call. Germline V gene data show CDR1 as KGHDR and CDR2 as SFDVKD. The germline V and J ends were trimmed by 4 bases and 5 bases, with 14 bases remaining between them. This CDR3 region has 15 residues. CDR3 sequence: CATSDTRAPNNEQFF. The CDR3 DNA reads as TGTGCCACCAGTGACACACGGGCCCCCAACAATGAGCAGTTCTTC.

This clonotype was recorded at least ten times. The V call is TRBV5-1, the J call TRBJ2-1; TRBD2 agrees at 12 bases. The CDR3 is 16 residues long. With 0 bases clipped from V and 6 bases from J, the junction kept 4 bases outside the gene matches. Germline V gene sequence: CDR1 SGHRS, CDR2 YFSETQ. The CDR3 region is CASSLDPSGGANEQFF. As DNA, the CDR3 is TGCGCCAGCAGCTTGGATCCTAGCGGGGGGGCCAATGAGCAGTTCTTC. Supplemented by reference TRBV5-1 and TRBJ2-1, the full variable domain reads KAGVTQTPRYLIKTRGQQVTLSCSPISGHRSVSWYQQTPGQGLQFLFEYFSETQRNKGNFPGRFSGRQFSNSRSEMNVSTLELGDSALYLCASSLDPSGGANEQFFGPGTRLTVL.

This clonotype was seen at least ten times. V is TRBV20-1 and J is TRBJ2-1; 11 nucleotides align to TRBD1. V dropped 5 bases and J dropped 3; count of bases not matched to a gene: 9. CDR3 length: 16 residues. In germline, CDR1 is DFQATT, CDR2 SNEGSKA (reference sequence). The DNA of the CDR3 is TGCAGTGCTCATATGAGTGGGACAGGGGGCTACAATGAGCAGTTCTTC. Its translation: CSAHMSGTGGYNEQFF.

The chain couples TRBV5-1 to TRBJ2-1, with 15 bases matching TRBD2. Germline CDR1 reads SGHRS; CDR2 reads YFSETQ. The CDR3 consists of 19 residues. V lost 4 bases to trimming and J lost 5 bases; unmatched junction nucleotides: 13. Written as DNA, the CDR3 is TGCGCCAGCAGCCCGCCTCGGACTAGCGGGAGGGCCGTACACAATGAGCAGTTCTTC. It encodes CASSPPRTSGRAVHNEQFF.

This clonotype showed up many times. This rearrangement joins TRBV10-3 to TRBJ1-1, with a tentative D call TRBD1 (6 bases). V lost 6 bases and J lost 1, with 18 bases in between. Germline values: CDR1 ENHRY, CDR2 SYGVKD. This CDR3 is 16 amino acids long. CDR3 DNA sequence: TGTGCCATCAGCGGGGGGCTTTCTGGTTGGAACACTGAAGCTTTCTTT. Encoded protein: CAISGGLSGWNTEAFF.

Many counts were recorded for this clonotype. The rearrangement joins TRBV11-2 to TRBJ1-1; D not certain. Trimming shortened V by 4 bases and J by 3 bases, and 9 bases separated the two germline ends. From germline, CDR1 is SGHAT and CDR2 FQNNGV. CDR3 length equals 13 residues. This CDR3 reads CASSSNGDTEAFF. The DNA of the CDR3 is TGTGCCAGCAGCTCCAACGGGGACACTGAAGCTTTCTTT.

This clonotype was found many times. The chain uses TRBV18 and TRBJ1-2; D perhaps matches TRBD1 (5 bases). CDR3 length: 13 residues. Per germline, CDR1 KGHSH and CDR2 LQKENI. V was trimmed by 2 bases and J by 8 bases, leaving 12 bases between them. The CDR3 protein is CASSPSSWDGYTF. CDR3 nucleotides: TGTGCCAGCTCACCAAGCAGCTGGGACGGCTACACCTTC.

This clonotype was recorded at least ten times. V is TRBV10-3 and J is TRBJ1-4, with D possibly matching TRBD1 (6 bases). Germline-derived CDR1 and CDR2 are ENHRY and SYGVKD. The CDR3 loop spans 16 amino acids. Trimming shortened V by 0 bases and J by 3 bases, and 11 bases separated the two germline ends. DNA of the CDR3: TGTGCCATCAGTGAGTCAACAGGGACATCTAATGAAAAACTGTTTTTT. Residues: CAISESTGTSNEKLFF.

This clonotype was recorded many times. CDR3 region: CASSLIELAGAGTQYF. The CDR3 DNA follows: TGTGCCAGCAGTTTAATAGAACTAGCGGGGGCGGGGACCCAGTACTTC. This chain connects TRBV12-3 or TRBV12-4 to TRBJ2-5; the match to TRBD2 covers 11 bases. CDR3 size: 16 residues. With V trimmed by 2 bases and J by 7 bases, 9 bases remained unmatched.

Ten or more counts support this clonotype. The chain combines TRBV6-6 with TRBJ2-2; tentatively, D is TRBD2 (6 bases). Between the trimmed V and J ends, which lost 6 bases and 4 bases, there was a span of 15 bases. CDR1 is MNHNY and CDR2 is SVGAGI in the germline V gene (reference sequence). CDR3 length: 15 residues. The CDR3 reads CASRRSGLGTGELFF. CDR3 DNA: TGTGCCAGCAGACGAAGCGGGTTGGGCACCGGGGAGCTGTTTTTT.

The J gene is TRBJ1-2, the V gene TRBV20-1; 7 bases are a match to TRBD1. The CDR3 is 14 amino acids. Germline CDR1 is DFQATT and CDR2 is SNEGSKA (reference sequence). V was pared by 3 bases and J by 8 bases, with 12 bases of the junction left unmatched. The CDR3 here is CSARLPGGEGGYTF. The CDR3 region has the DNA TGCAGTGCTAGGCTCCCAGGGGGGGAAGGGGGCTACACCTTC.

The sample holds many counts of this clonotype. The V and J genes are TRBV7-2 and TRBJ1-1, with D maybe TRBD1 (5 bases). There are 16 residues in the CDR3. V was shortened by 6 bases and J by 7 bases, with 24 bases between the two germline ends. From germline, CDR1 is SGHTA and CDR2 FQGNSA. CDR3 sequence (DNA): TGTGCCAGCAGTCCTGGCAGGCGGCGGGGCCATGGTGAAGCTTTCTTT. Translation gives CASSPGRRRGHGEAFF. The whole variable domain, filled in from reference TRBV7-2 and TRBJ1-1, reads GAGVSQSPSNKVTEKGKDVELRCDPISGHTALYWYRQSLGQGLEFLIYFQGNSAPDKSGLPSDRFSAERTGGSVSTLTIQRTQQEDSAVYLCASSPGRRRGHGEAFFGQGTRLTVV.

This clonotype has at least ten counts. J is TRBJ1-5 and V is TRBV12-3 or TRBV12-4; D uncertain. CDR3 size: 16 residues. V was clipped by 6 bases and J by 1 base, with 16 bases between them. The CDR3 here is CASSPTIQGSNQPQHF. Written as DNA, the CDR3 is TGTGCCAGCAGCCCAACCATACAAGGGAGCAATCAGCCCCAGCATTTT.

This clonotype was found many times. This sequence joins TRBV2 and TRBJ2-3; D remains unclear. Germline CDR1 and CDR2: SNHLY and FYNNEI. Between the trimmed V and J ends, which lost 6 bases and 3 bases, there was a span of 13 bases. There are 14 residues in the CDR3. In nucleotides, the CDR3 is TGTGCCAGCAGCCAGACGGTGAGGACAGATACGCAGTATTTT. It translates to CASSQTVRTDTQYF.

This clonotype was recorded many times. This sequence joins TRBV20-1 and TRBJ2-7, with TRBD2 matching over 7 bases. CDR1 DFQATT and CDR2 SNEGSKA come from the germline V gene (reference sequence). The V and J ends lost 0 bases and 0 bases, in that order; junction bases with no gene match: 11. The CDR3 runs 17 residues. The CDR3 DNA is TGCAGTGCTAGAGACGGAAATCGGGGGGTCCCCTCCTACGAGCAGTACGTC. This encodes CSARDGNRGVPSYEQYV.

The J gene is TRBJ2-1, the V gene TRBV5-1, with 9 nucleotides matching TRBD2. V shed 6 bases and J 0 bases; nucleotides not matched to a gene: 4. In germline, CDR1 is SGHRS, CDR2 YFSETQ. The CDR3 has 15 amino acids. This chain's CDR3 is CASNLAGISYNEQFF. Here the CDR3 DNA reads TGCGCCAGCAATCTAGCGGGGATCTCCTACAATGAGCAGTTCTTC.

This clonotype was detected many times. The chain employs TRBV6-5 and TRBJ1-4; possible D gene TRBD1, 6 bases. The CDR3 consists of 14 residues. Trimming took 5 bases from V and 7 from J, leaving 14 bases between them. Germline V CDR1 and CDR2: MNHEY, SVGAGI. The CDR3 sequence is CASSVTQGIEKLFF. DNA of the CDR3: TGTGCCAGCAGTGTAACTCAGGGGATTGAAAAACTGTTTTTT.

This clonotype was seen repeatedly, ten times or more. The V and J genes are TRBV12-3 or TRBV12-4 and TRBJ2-3; 8 nucleotides agree with TRBD1. The CDR3 totals 16 residues. V lost 5 bases and J lost 4; bases outside the gene matches: 11. CDR3 sequence (DNA): TGTGCCAGCAGTCCCCAGGGGGCGCTTTTAGCAGATACGCAGTATTTT. It specifies CASSPQGALLADTQYF.

At least ten counts were recorded for this clonotype. The chain employs TRBV12-3 or TRBV12-4 and TRBJ2-1; TRBD2 agrees at 13 bases. The ends lost 4 bases at V and 9 bases at J; junction bases unmatched: 6. CDR3 length: 15 residues. The CDR3 region is CASSSLRTSGSEQFF. CDR3 in DNA: TGTGCCAGCAGTTCTTTAAGGACTAGCGGGAGTGAGCAGTTCTTC.

Ten or more counts support this clonotype. This chain joins TRBV4-2 and TRBJ2-2, with TRBD1 matching 11 bases. Germline V CDR1 and CDR2: LGHNA, YNFKEQ. V gave up 0 bases and J gave up 4 bases; unmatched junction bases: 7. The CDR3 has 18 amino acids. CDR3 DNA: TGTGCCAGCAGCCAAGAAAGAGCCGGGACAGGGGGCACCGGGGAGCTGTTTTTT. Protein product: CASSQERAGTGGTGELFF.

This clonotype has at least ten counts. The chain uses TRBV20-1 and TRBJ2-4; D remains unclear. Germline V lookup: CDR1 DFQATT, CDR2 SNEGSKA (reference sequence). This CDR3 has 15 amino acids. The ends were cut back, 0 bases at V and 0 bases at J, with 9 bases in the middle. The CDR3: CSAREGALAKNIQYF. As DNA, the CDR3 is TGCAGTGCTAGAGAAGGTGCTCTAGCCAAAAACATTCAGTACTTC.

This clonotype has ten or more counts. V gene TRBV28 combines with J gene TRBJ1-3; no clear D. This CDR3 contains 13 residues. Germline values: CDR1 MDHEN, CDR2 SYDVKM. Trimming stripped 1 base from V and 4 bases from J, with 5 bases between. CDR3 DNA: TGTGCCAGCAGTTTATTGGGGGGAAACACCATATATTTT. Its protein is CASSLLGGNTIYF.

This clonotype was detected a few times. This may come from a read error, since a much larger clone is one base off. In DNA, the CDR3 is TGCAGTGCTTATGGACAGGGGTTATCCACTGAAGCTTTCTTT. Protein: CSAYGQGLSTEAFF. V gene TRBV20-1 combines with J gene TRBJ1-1, with 9 positions matching TRBD1. V gave up 5 bases and J gave up 4 bases; unmatched junction bases: 8. CDR1 is DFQATT, CDR2 SNEGSKA, per germline (reference sequence). The CDR3 contains 14 residues.

The chain recombines TRBV12-3 or TRBV12-4 with TRBJ2-2, with 8 bases fitting TRBD1. This CDR3 spans 16 amino acids. Germline trimming cut 3 bases from V and 4 bases from J; bases unmatched to any gene: 7. This CDR3 reads CASSFRTGISTGELFF. CDR3 nucleotides: TGTGCCAGCAGTTTTAGGACAGGGATAAGCACCGGGGAGCTGTTTTTT.

This clonotype showed up many times. The chain couples TRBV7-9 to TRBJ2-3, with 12 bases lining up with TRBD1. CDR3 length: 16 amino acids. Losses at the gene ends were 0 bases for V and 3 bases for J; bases not matched to a gene: 1. Germline values: CDR1 SEHNR, CDR2 FQNEAQ (reference sequence). CDR3 loop: CASSLAGQGATDTQYF. CDR3 DNA: TGTGCCAGCAGCTTAGCGGGACAGGGGGCGACAGATACGCAGTATTTT.

This clonotype was seen repeatedly, ten times or more. J is TRBJ2-3 and V is TRBV15; no clear D. The CDR3 sequence is 12 residues long. Between the trimmed V and J ends, which lost 3 bases and 11 bases, there was a span of 12 bases. CDR1 is LNHNV, CDR2 YYDKDF, per germline (reference sequence). CDR3: CATSRDHGLQYF. CDR3 in DNA: TGTGCCACCAGCAGGGACCACGGGCTGCAGTATTTT.

The sample holds many counts of this clonotype. This rearrangement joins TRBV7-8 to TRBJ2-1; tentative D call: TRBD2 (6 bases). The CDR3 contains 14 residues. Germline CDR1 SGHVS, CDR2 FQNEAQ. V gave up 5 bases and J gave up 5 bases, with 13 bases separating them. The CDR3 sequence is CASSRSEGHNEQFF. CDR3 DNA sequence: TGTGCCAGCAGCCGATCGGAGGGGCACAATGAGCAGTTCTTC.

This clonotype was seen ten or more times. The CDR3 bases are TGCAGTGCTAATGTCGGGGGGACGGACGAGCAGTACGTC. Translating gives CSANVGGTDEQYV. The chain has TRBV20-1 and TRBJ2-7; 7 bases map to TRBD2. CDR3 size: 13 residues. Germline lookup yields CDR1 DFQATT and CDR2 SNEGSKA (reference sequence). J lost 5 bases, V lost 4 bases, and 8 bases had no gene match.

The chain is built from TRBV27 and TRBJ2-3; D perhaps matches TRBD2 (5 bases). With 7 bases removed from V and 2 bases from J, the gap between germline ends came to 10 bases. In germline, CDR1 is MNHEY, CDR2 SMNVEV (reference sequence). The CDR3 runs to 13 residues. CDR3 nucleotide sequence: TGTGCCAGCAAGGGAGCGGCCACAGATACGCAGTATTTT. Translated: CASKGAATDTQYF.

The genes are TRBV20-1 and TRBJ2-7, with a possible D match to TRBD1 (6 bases). The CDR3 runs 22 residues. Between the trimmed V and J ends, which lost 0 bases and 0 bases, there was a span of 33 bases. The germline V gene encodes CDR1 DFQATT and CDR2 SNEGSKA (reference sequence). CDR3 in amino acids: CSARDRGHGPTFEGQISYEQYF. The CDR3 nucleotides are TGCAGTGCTAGAGATCGAGGGCATGGACCTACCTTTGAAGGACAGATCTCCTACGAGCAGTACTTC.